These T cell receptor beta chains were read from a single sample in a study of T cells in Graves' hyperthyroidism and ophthalmopathy. TCRdb used MiXCR to reprocess the multiplex PCR reads, holding one entry per CDR3 protein. Seen here are some 250,000 distinct CDR3 sequences, 13% to 15% observed once, and the top ten hold 13%. Input material: blood. These receptors were taken from a woman aged 40-49 years with Graves' hyperthyroidism that later progressed to Graves' ophthalmopathy. The CDR3 runs from the conserved cysteine through the conserved F or W. A D gene is named only where the DNA matches it firmly.

cdr3_aa	d_call	v_call	j_call
CASRGGSSSLWGYTF	.	TRBV28	TRBJ1-2
CASSTYNEQFF	.	TRBV2	TRBJ2-1
CASTGTSGWNEQFF	TRBD2	TRBV12-3/TRBV12-4	TRBJ2-1
CASSWGGVRGETQYF	TRBD2	TRBV11-2	TRBJ2-5
CASNKGGITGGTEAFF	.	TRBV5-4	TRBJ1-1
CASSIPGARNEQYF	.	TRBV19	TRBJ2-7
CASSQGPAGEQFF	.	TRBV12-3/TRBV12-4	TRBJ2-1
CASSFGPGLSSYEQYF	.	TRBV7-6	TRBJ2-7
CSARFAGNTEAFF	.	TRBV20-1	TRBJ1-1
CASRQVGGTEAFF	.	TRBV7-3	TRBJ1-1
CASNRSGMGEQFF	.	TRBV28	TRBJ2-1
CASSSRTVIPSTDTQYF	.	TRBV18	TRBJ2-3
CASSAVASGRRTDTQYF	TRBD2	TRBV28	TRBJ2-3
CASSYRHGGGTENTEAFF	TRBD1	TRBV6-5	TRBJ1-1
CASSPVGVNTEAFF	.	TRBV5-1	TRBJ1-1
CAMTGRTGTYEQYF	.	TRBV9	TRBJ2-7
CASIQGAAANYGYTF	TRBD1	TRBV28	TRBJ1-2
CASSQDRGGYNEQFF	.	TRBV4-2	TRBJ2-1
CASSQVGAGDNQPQHF	.	TRBV4-1	TRBJ1-5
CASSLRWERQVQFF	.	TRBV7-9	TRBJ2-1
CASSSLHGSWNEQFF	.	TRBV11-2	TRBJ2-1
CASSPVQLNTEAFF	.	TRBV11-1	TRBJ1-1
CASSEGRPGELFF	.	TRBV6-4	TRBJ2-2
CASSPRTGANTEAFF	TRBD1	TRBV5-1	TRBJ1-1
CATSGTLLGELFF	.	TRBV3-1	TRBJ2-2
CSASTGGLDTIYF	TRBD1	TRBV20-1	TRBJ1-3
CASSKQLAGAEQFF	TRBD2	TRBV11-2	TRBJ2-1
CASSERAGKSDEQFF	TRBD2	TRBV2	TRBJ2-1
CASSSNRGRAGELFF	.	TRBV7-2	TRBJ2-2
CASSLSARYSNQPQHF	.	TRBV27	TRBJ1-5
CASRDRNQPQHF	TRBD1	TRBV12-3/TRBV12-4	TRBJ1-5
CASSLVQASNTGELFF	.	TRBV7-3	TRBJ2-2
CASSLQGSTEKLFF	.	TRBV27	TRBJ1-4
CASSDKSQGLEQYF	.	TRBV18	TRBJ2-7
CASSLDGTSGRNEQFF	TRBD2	TRBV13	TRBJ2-1
CALGRNNEQFF	.	TRBV5-4	TRBJ2-1
CASSRGTSGIDEQFF	TRBD2	TRBV7-6	TRBJ2-1
CASSIRTVVEAFF	.	TRBV19	TRBJ1-1
CASSKTGTSGRPNEQYF	TRBD2	TRBV11-2	TRBJ2-7
CASESGTADLGGYTF	TRBD1	TRBV28	TRBJ1-2
CASSPHSGPGFNEQFF	TRBD2	TRBV28	TRBJ2-1
CASSNEDRSSYEQYF	.	TRBV12-3/TRBV12-4	TRBJ2-7
CASSLGFGGTDTQYF	TRBD2	TRBV13	TRBJ2-3
CSAAETSAHEQYF	TRBD2	TRBV20-1	TRBJ2-7
CSVTPGQGRRTEAFF	TRBD1	TRBV29-1	TRBJ1-1
CASSPEWGRNEKLFF	.	TRBV18	TRBJ1-4
CASSVIPSNEQFF	.	TRBV9	TRBJ2-1
CASSFMFPYNEQFF	.	TRBV5-1	TRBJ2-1
CASSLDTYEQYF	.	TRBV28	TRBJ2-7
CASRGGQGLDQPQHF	TRBD1	TRBV5-8	TRBJ1-5
CASSLTSGNTGELFF	.	TRBV28	TRBJ2-2
CASSSTGYSNQPQHF	.	TRBV7-8	TRBJ1-5
CASSSQGGQNIQYF	.	TRBV28	TRBJ2-4
CASSPGTANNEKLFF	TRBD1	TRBV9	TRBJ1-4
CASSYASGSGGTDTQYF	.	TRBV6-5	TRBJ2-3